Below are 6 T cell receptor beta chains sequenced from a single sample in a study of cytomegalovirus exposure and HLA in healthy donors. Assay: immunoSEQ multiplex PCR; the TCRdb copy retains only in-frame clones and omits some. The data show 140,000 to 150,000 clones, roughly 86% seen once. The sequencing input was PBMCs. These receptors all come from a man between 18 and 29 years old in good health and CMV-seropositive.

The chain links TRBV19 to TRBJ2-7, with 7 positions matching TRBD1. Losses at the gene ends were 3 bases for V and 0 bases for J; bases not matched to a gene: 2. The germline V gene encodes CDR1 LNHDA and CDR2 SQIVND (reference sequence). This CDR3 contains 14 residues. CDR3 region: CASSMRQGSYEQYF. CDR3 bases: TGTGCCAGTAGTATGAGACAGGGCTCCTACGAGCAGTACTTC.

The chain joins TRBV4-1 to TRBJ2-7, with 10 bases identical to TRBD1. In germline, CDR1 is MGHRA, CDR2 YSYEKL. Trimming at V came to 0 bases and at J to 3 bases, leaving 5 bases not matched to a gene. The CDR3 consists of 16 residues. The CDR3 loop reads CASSQESTGGSYEQYF. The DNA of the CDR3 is TGCGCCAGCAGCCAAGAATCGACAGGGGGCAGCTACGAGCAGTACTTC.

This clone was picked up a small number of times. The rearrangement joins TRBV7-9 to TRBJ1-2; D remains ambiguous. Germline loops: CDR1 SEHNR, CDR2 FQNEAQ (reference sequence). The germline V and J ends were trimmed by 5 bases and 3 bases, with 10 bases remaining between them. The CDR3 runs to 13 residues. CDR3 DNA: TGTGCCAGCAGCCCCTTCGGGGACTATGGCTACACCTTC. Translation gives CASSPFGDYGYTF.

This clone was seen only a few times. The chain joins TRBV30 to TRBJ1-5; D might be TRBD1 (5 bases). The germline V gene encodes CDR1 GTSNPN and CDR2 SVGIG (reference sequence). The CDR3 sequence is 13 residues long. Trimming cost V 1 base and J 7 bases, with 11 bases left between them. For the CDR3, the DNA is TGTGCCTGGAGTGAGGGGTATGGACAGCCCCAGCATTTT. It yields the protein CAWSEGYGQPQHF.

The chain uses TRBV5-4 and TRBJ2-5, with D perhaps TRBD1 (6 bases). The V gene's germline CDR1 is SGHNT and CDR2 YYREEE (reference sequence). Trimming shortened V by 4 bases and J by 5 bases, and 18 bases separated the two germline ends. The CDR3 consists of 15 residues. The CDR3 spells CASSIGWGRWETQYF. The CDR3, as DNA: TGTGCCAGCAGCATCGGGTGGGGGCGATGGGAGACCCAGTACTTC.

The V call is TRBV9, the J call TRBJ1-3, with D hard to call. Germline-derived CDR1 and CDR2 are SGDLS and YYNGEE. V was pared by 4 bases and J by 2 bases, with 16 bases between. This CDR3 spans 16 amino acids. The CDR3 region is CASSPRTEDAGNTIYF. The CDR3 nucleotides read TGTGCCAGCAGCCCCCGGACGGAGGATGCTGGAAACACCATATATTTT.